Listed below are T cell receptor beta chains from one sample, sequenced in a study of blood T cell repertoires in COVID-19. Some clones are missing from TCRdb's copy, which holds only in-frame ones; the method was immunoSEQ multiplex PCR. The data show fewer than 350,000 clones, with around 90% seen just once and approximately 2.5% held by the top ten. Source material: PBMCs or T cells enriched from blood (not recorded which). Every receptor here comes from a woman between 40 and 50 years old with acute COVID-19. The CDR3 runs from the conserved cysteine through the conserved F or W. Fields, in order: clone size, D gene, J gene, V gene, CDR3 protein, CDR3 DNA. The D gene is left open where the match is weak. For some rows the clone size is stated as once, few or many, or as a class when expanded; others skip it.

clone size: .; D gene: .; J gene: TRBJ1-1; V gene: TRBV19; CDR3 protein: CASSMGTNTEAFF; CDR3 DNA: TGTGCCAGTAGTATGGGGACAAACACTGAAGCTTTCTTT
clone size: .; D gene: TRBD1; J gene: TRBJ1-1; V gene: TRBV11-2; CDR3 protein: CASRKIQGARTEAFF; CDR3 DNA: TGTGCCAGCAGGAAAATACAGGGGGCGCGGACTGAAGCTTTCTTT
clone size: .; D gene: .; J gene: TRBJ1-2; V gene: TRBV11-2; CDR3 protein: CASSPGSVANYGYTF; CDR3 DNA: TGTGCCAGCAGCCCAGGGTCGGTGGCTAACTATGGCTACACCTTC
clone size: once; D gene: .; J gene: TRBJ2-3; V gene: TRBV18; CDR3 protein: CASSPPGGKSTDTQYF; CDR3 DNA: TGTGCCAGCTCACCACCCGGGGGTAAGAGCACAGATACGCAGTATTTT
clone size: .; D gene: TRBD1; J gene: TRBJ2-7; V gene: TRBV19; CDR3 protein: CASSVWTGPDEQYF; CDR3 DNA: TGTGCCAGTAGTGTGTGGACAGGGCCCGACGAGCAGTACTTC
clone size: few; D gene: .; J gene: TRBJ2-7; V gene: TRBV21-1; CDR3 protein: CATDRGSSYEQYF; CDR3 DNA: TGTGCCACTGACAGGGGATCCTCCTACGAGCAGTACTTC
clone size: .; D gene: .; J gene: TRBJ1-6; V gene: TRBV5-4; CDR3 protein: CASSLPNSPLHF; CDR3 DNA: TGTGCCAGCAGCCTACCTAATTCACCCCTCCACTTT
clone size: .; D gene: TRBD1; J gene: TRBJ1-1; V gene: TRBV10-1; CDR3 protein: CARTTGSEPNTEAFF; CDR3 DNA: TGCGCCAGGACGACAGGGAGCGAACCGAACACTGAAGCTTTCTTT
clone size: .; D gene: TRBD2; J gene: TRBJ2-5; V gene: TRBV24-1; CDR3 protein: CATSEPGGGQETQYF; CDR3 DNA: TGTGCCACCAGTGAACCGGGGGGGGGCCAAGAGACCCAGTACTTC
clone size: .; D gene: .; J gene: TRBJ2-7; V gene: TRBV30; CDR3 protein: CAWSVSGYYEQYF; CDR3 DNA: TGTGCCTGGAGTGTAAGCGGGTACTACGAGCAGTACTTC
clone size: .; D gene: .; J gene: TRBJ1-2; V gene: TRBV12-3/TRBV12-4; CDR3 protein: CASTQADGYTF; CDR3 DNA: TGTGCCAGCACCCAGGCAGATGGCTACACCTTC
clone size: .; D gene: TRBD1; J gene: TRBJ2-5; V gene: TRBV9; CDR3 protein: CASSPQGEAETQYF; CDR3 DNA: TGTGCCAGCAGCCCCCAGGGGGAAGCGGAGACCCAGTACTTC
clone size: .; D gene: .; J gene: TRBJ2-2; V gene: TRBV7-8; CDR3 protein: CASSQNDIGELFF; CDR3 DNA: TGTGCCAGCAGCCAGAACGACATCGGGGAGCTGTTTTTT
clone size: .; D gene: .; J gene: TRBJ2-3; V gene: TRBV10-3; CDR3 protein: CAISPGERALF; CDR3 DNA: TGTGCCATCAGCCCAGGAGAGAGGGCCCTTTTC
clone size: many; D gene: .; J gene: TRBJ1-1; V gene: TRBV19; CDR3 protein: CASSNPGVLNTEAFF; CDR3 DNA: TGTGCCAGTAGTAACCCAGGGGTGTTGAACACTGAAGCTTTCTTT
clone size: .; D gene: .; J gene: TRBJ1-4; V gene: TRBV5-6; CDR3 protein: CASSWGGGLLPEKLFF; CDR3 DNA: TGTGCCAGCAGCTGGGGAGGTGGCTTACTCCCCGAAAAACTGTTTTTT
clone size: .; D gene: TRBD1; J gene: TRBJ2-5; V gene: TRBV3-1/TRBV3-2; CDR3 protein: CASSLRTGEGKETQYF; CDR3 DNA: TGTGCCAGCAGCCTAAGGACAGGGGAGGGGAAAGAGACCCAGTACTTC
clone size: once; D gene: .; J gene: TRBJ1-1; V gene: TRBV5-5; CDR3 protein: CASSPRGEEVNTEAFF; CDR3 DNA: TGTGCCAGCAGCCCTCGAGGGGAGGAAGTAAACACTGAAGCTTTCTTT
clone size: .; D gene: TRBD1; J gene: TRBJ1-3; V gene: TRBV18; CDR3 protein: CASSPGQGDTIYF; CDR3 DNA: TGTGCCAGCTCACCCGGACAGGGGGACACCATATATTTT
clone size: .; D gene: .; J gene: TRBJ2-7; V gene: TRBV11-3; CDR3 protein: CASSGGDYEQYF; CDR3 DNA: TGTGCCAGCAGCGGCGGAGACTACGAGCAGTACTTC
clone size: .; D gene: .; J gene: TRBJ1-1; V gene: TRBV5-4; CDR3 protein: CASSLAKQATHEAFF; CDR3 DNA: TGTGCCAGCAGCTTGGCCAAACAGGCAACCCATGAAGCTTTCTTT
clone size: .; D gene: .; J gene: TRBJ1-5; V gene: TRBV3-1/TRBV3-2; CDR3 protein: CASSQAHPRGKEPQHF; CDR3 DNA: TGTGCCAGCAGCCAAGCTCACCCGCGGGGGAAGGAGCCCCAGCATTTT
clone size: .; D gene: TRBD1; J gene: TRBJ2-1; V gene: TRBV3-1/TRBV3-2; CDR3 protein: CASSLSGTGGGNEQFF; CDR3 DNA: TGTGCCAGCAGCCTCTCCGGGACAGGGGGCGGCAATGAGCAGTTCTTC
clone size: .; D gene: TRBD2; J gene: TRBJ2-1; V gene: TRBV19; CDR3 protein: CASRPTGTSGRNEQFF; CDR3 DNA: TGTGCCAGTAGACCAACCGGGACTAGCGGCAGGAATGAGCAGTTCTTC
clone size: .; D gene: TRBD1; J gene: TRBJ1-2; V gene: TRBV24-1; CDR3 protein: CATSDTHGPRGTGNYGYTF; CDR3 DNA: TGTGCCACCAGTGATACCCATGGCCCCCGCGGGACAGGCAACTATGGCTACACCTTC
clone size: .; D gene: TRBD1; J gene: TRBJ1-1; V gene: TRBV6-5; CDR3 protein: CASSYSLQGGAFF; CDR3 DNA: TGTGCCAGCAGTTACTCGTTACAGGGGGGAGCTTTCTTT
clone size: .; D gene: TRBD2; J gene: TRBJ2-3; V gene: TRBV7-2; CDR3 protein: CASSRVAGALTDTQYF; CDR3 DNA: TGTGCCAGCAGCAGGGTAGCGGGAGCTCTCACAGATACGCAGTATTTT
clone size: .; D gene: .; J gene: TRBJ2-5; V gene: TRBV12-3/TRBV12-4; CDR3 protein: CASTPTEQETQYF; CDR3 DNA: TGTGCCAGCACCCCGACAGAACAAGAGACCCAGTACTTC
clone size: .; D gene: .; J gene: TRBJ1-4; V gene: TRBV7-3; CDR3 protein: CASRAGGLFF; CDR3 DNA: TGTGCCAGCAGGGCAGGAGGGCTGTTTTTT
clone size: .; D gene: .; J gene: TRBJ2-1; V gene: TRBV5-1; CDR3 protein: CASSLTGMSEQFF; CDR3 DNA: TGCGCCAGCAGCTTGACAGGGATGAGTGAGCAGTTCTTC
clone size: .; D gene: .; J gene: TRBJ2-7; V gene: TRBV5-1; CDR3 protein: CASSQLPGTASYEQYF; CDR3 DNA: TGCGCCAGCAGCCAACTTCCCGGGACTGCTTCGTACGAGCAGTACTTC
clone size: .; D gene: .; J gene: TRBJ1-4; V gene: TRBV28; CDR3 protein: CASSPTGFGEKLFF; CDR3 DNA: TGTGCCAGCAGTCCCACAGGGTTTGGTGAAAAACTGTTTTTT
clone size: .; D gene: .; J gene: TRBJ1-1; V gene: TRBV19; CDR3 protein: CASSIETVGTRSVAFF; CDR3 DNA: TGTGCCAGTAGTATAGAAACGGTAGGAACGAGGTCCGTCGCTTTCTTT
clone size: .; D gene: TRBD2; J gene: TRBJ2-1; V gene: TRBV14; CDR3 protein: CASSQGYLGGPLGEQFF; CDR3 DNA: TGTGCCAGCAGCCAAGGGTATCTGGGAGGGCCTTTGGGTGAGCAGTTCTTC
clone size: .; D gene: .; J gene: TRBJ1-4; V gene: TRBV6-6; CDR3 protein: CASSYVRGNEKLFF; CDR3 DNA: TGTGCCAGCAGTTACGTACGCGGTAATGAAAAACTGTTTTTT
clone size: .; D gene: .; J gene: TRBJ2-6; V gene: TRBV28; CDR3 protein: CASRGRTTGANVLTF; CDR3 DNA: TGTGCCAGCAGAGGCAGGACAACCGGGGCCAACGTCCTGACTTTC
clone size: once; D gene: .; J gene: TRBJ1-1; V gene: TRBV30; CDR3 protein: CAWRAFGGDTEAFF; CDR3 DNA: TGTGCCTGGAGGGCGTTCGGGGGGGACACTGAAGCTTTCTTT
clone size: .; D gene: TRBD2; J gene: TRBJ2-7; V gene: TRBV2; CDR3 protein: CASTGAGAYEQYF; CDR3 DNA: TGTGCCAGCACTGGAGCGGGAGCGTACGAGCAGTACTTC
clone size: .; D gene: TRBD1; J gene: TRBJ2-2; V gene: TRBV25-1; CDR3 protein: CASSAVTGGAGELFF; CDR3 DNA: TGTGCCAGCAGTGCTGTGACAGGGGGGGCCGGGGAGCTGTTTTTT
clone size: .; D gene: .; J gene: TRBJ2-1; V gene: TRBV5-1; CDR3 protein: CASSSGVGNEQFF; CDR3 DNA: TGCGCCAGCAGCTCCGGAGTGGGCAATGAGCAGTTCTTC
clone size: .; D gene: .; J gene: TRBJ2-3; V gene: TRBV7-6; CDR3 protein: CASSPTWGPDTQYF; CDR3 DNA: TGTGCCAGCAGCCCAACGTGGGGGCCAGATACGCAGTATTTT
clone size: .; D gene: .; J gene: TRBJ1-2; V gene: TRBV7-8; CDR3 protein: CASSPPFPPGAIF; CDR3 DNA: TGTGCCAGCAGCCCACCTTTCCCGCCAGGGGCGATCTTC
clone size: .; D gene: TRBD2; J gene: TRBJ2-5; V gene: TRBV30; CDR3 protein: CAWSSGLAGGMGETQYF; CDR3 DNA: TGTGCCTGGAGTTCGGGACTAGCGGGAGGTATGGGGGAGACCCAGTACTTC
clone size: .; D gene: .; J gene: TRBJ1-4; V gene: TRBV11-2; CDR3 protein: CASSNWMGASTNEKLFF; CDR3 DNA: TGTGCCAGCAGCAATTGGATGGGGGCCAGCACTAATGAAAAACTGTTTTTT
clone size: .; D gene: .; J gene: TRBJ1-5; V gene: TRBV5-1; CDR3 protein: CASSIEGGNQPQHF; CDR3 DNA: TGCGCCAGCAGCATCGAGGGTGGCAATCAGCCCCAGCATTTT
clone size: .; D gene: TRBD1; J gene: TRBJ2-2; V gene: TRBV5-4; CDR3 protein: CASSLAGTANTGELFF; CDR3 DNA: TGTGCCAGCAGCTTGGCCGGGACAGCGAACACCGGGGAGCTGTTTTTT
clone size: .; D gene: .; J gene: TRBJ1-6; V gene: TRBV2; CDR3 protein: CASRQNQASPLHF; CDR3 DNA: TGTGCCAGCAGACAAAACCAGGCCTCACCCCTCCACTTT
clone size: few; D gene: TRBD2; J gene: TRBJ2-1; V gene: TRBV19; CDR3 protein: CASSMSGSRNEQFF; CDR3 DNA: TGTGCCAGTAGTATGAGCGGGAGCCGGAATGAGCAGTTCTTC
clone size: once; D gene: .; J gene: TRBJ1-1; V gene: TRBV28; CDR3 protein: CASSLNTGYTEAFF; CDR3 DNA: TGTGCCAGCAGTTTAAATACAGGGTACACTGAAGCTTTCTTT
clone size: .; D gene: .; J gene: TRBJ2-3; V gene: TRBV28; CDR3 protein: CASSSTLKDTQYF; CDR3 DNA: TGTGCCAGCAGCTCTACCTTAAAAGATACGCAGTATTTT
clone size: .; D gene: .; J gene: TRBJ2-1; V gene: TRBV25-1; CDR3 protein: CASSESAGEQFF; CDR3 DNA: TGTGCCAGCAGTGAGAGCGCGGGAGAGCAGTTCTTC
clone size: .; D gene: .; J gene: TRBJ1-6; V gene: TRBV7-9; CDR3 protein: CASRGGANSPLHF; CDR3 DNA: TGTGCCAGCCGAGGTGGGGCTAATTCACCCCTCCACTTT